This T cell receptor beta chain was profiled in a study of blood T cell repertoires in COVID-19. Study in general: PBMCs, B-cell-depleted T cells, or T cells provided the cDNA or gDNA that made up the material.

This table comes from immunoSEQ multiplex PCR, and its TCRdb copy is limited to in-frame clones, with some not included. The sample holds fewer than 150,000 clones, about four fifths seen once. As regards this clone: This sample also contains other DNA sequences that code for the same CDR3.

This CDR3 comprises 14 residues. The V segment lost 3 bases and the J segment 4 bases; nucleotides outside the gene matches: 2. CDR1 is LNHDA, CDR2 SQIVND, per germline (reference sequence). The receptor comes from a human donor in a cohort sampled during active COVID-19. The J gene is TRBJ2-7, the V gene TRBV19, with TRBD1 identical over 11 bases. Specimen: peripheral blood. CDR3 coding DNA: TGTGCCAGTAGTATGGGGACAGGGGGTTACGAGCAGTACTTC. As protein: CASSMGTGGYEQYF.